Shown below are 10 T cell receptor beta chains from a single sample sequenced in a study of T cell responses to AZD1222 COVID-19 vaccine. Sequencing used immunoSEQ multiplex PCR; TCRdb keeps in-frame clones, though not all of them. This repertoire shows about 67,000 clones, approximately 80% found once; its top ten account for roughly 20%. Material: peripheral blood, obtained on day 0 of AZD1222 vaccination. The receptors here all came from an adult in good health.

The table lists this clone with a count of one. The V gene is TRBV28, the J gene TRBJ1-4; 7 bases map to TRBD1. Germline CDR1 reads MDHEN; CDR2 reads SYDVKM. The trim removed 5 bases at V and 5 bases at J, leaving 8 bases unmatched. The CDR3 totals 15 residues. Written as DNA, the CDR3 is TGTGCCAGCAGTCCCCGGACAGGAAAGAATGAAAAACTGTTTTTT. This encodes CASSPRTGKNEKLFF.

The genes are TRBV28 and TRBJ1-5; D is perhaps TRBD1 (6 bases). Trimming left V 6 bases short and J 4 bases short, with 10 bases between. Per the germline V gene, CDR1 is MDHEN and CDR2 is SYDVKM. The CDR3 loop spans 13 amino acids. CDR3 in DNA: TGTGCCAGCAGCTTGGACAGTAATCAGCCCCAGCATTTT. Protein product: CASSLDSNQPQHF. The full variable domain, with the rest looked up from reference TRBV28 and TRBJ1-5, is DVKVTQSSRYLVKRTGEKVFLECVQDMDHENMFWYRQDPGLGLRLIYFSYDVKMKEKGDIPEGYSVSREKKERFSLILESASTNQTSMYLCASSLDSNQPQHFGDGTRLSIL.

J is TRBJ2-4 and V is TRBV7-9; D gene uncertain. The CDR3 runs 13 residues. Trimming left V 3 bases short and J 3 bases short, with 6 bases between. Looked up from germline, CDR1 is SEHNR and CDR2 is FQNEAQ (reference sequence). The CDR3 DNA sequence: TGTGCCAGCAGCTTCCTTAACAAAAACATTCAGTACTTC. Protein: CASSFLNKNIQYF.

V and J are TRBV11-3 and TRBJ2-3; 7 bases map to TRBD1. The CDR3 totals 16 residues. Germline lookup yields CDR1 SGHNT and CDR2 YENEEA. J was trimmed by 4 bases and V by 5 bases; bases with no gene match: 12. The CDR3 DNA follows: TGTGCCAGCAGCCCAGGGGGACAGAGGAAGCCAGATACGCAGTATTTT. It codes for CASSPGGQRKPDTQYF.

The rearrangement joins TRBV4-2 to TRBJ1-4, with TRBD1 matching 8 bases. V shed 3 bases and J 3 bases; nucleotides not matched to a gene: 6. The length of the CDR3 is 16 residues. CDR1 and CDR2 (germline): LGHNA, YNFKEQ. The CDR3 loop reads CASSQDNRGSNEKLFF. The CDR3 DNA is TGTGCCAGCAGCCAGGACAACAGGGGGTCTAATGAAAAACTGTTTTTT.

J is TRBJ2-3 and V is TRBV12-3 or TRBV12-4; tentative D call: TRBD1 (5 bases). CDR3 size: 12 residues. The V gene lost 6 bases and the J gene lost 4 bases, with 8 bases spanning the gap. The CDR3 region is CASSLGADTQYF. For the CDR3, the DNA is TGTGCCAGCAGCCTAGGGGCAGATACGCAGTATTTT.

This clone was recorded a few times. The gene calls are TRBV7-8 and TRBJ1-5; D is undetermined. There are 12 residues in the CDR3. Per the germline V gene, CDR1 is SGHVS and CDR2 is FQNEAQ. Between the trimmed V and J ends, which lost 2 bases and 6 bases, there was a span of 5 bases. The CDR3 is CASSLIGQPQHF. CDR3 bases: TGTGCCAGCAGCTTAATTGGTCAGCCCCAGCATTTT.

V gene TRBV6-2 or TRBV6-3 combines with J gene TRBJ2-7; 13 bases are shared with TRBD2. This CDR3 region has 16 residues. The germline gives CDR1 MNHEY, CDR2 SVGEGT. V trimming: 2 bases; J trimming: 5 bases; junction bases outside the gene matches: 6. CDR3 nucleotide sequence: TGTGCCAGCAGTTACCCACTAGCGGGAGGGCCCCACGAGCAGTACTTC. Protein sequence: CASSYPLAGGPHEQYF.

The V and J genes are TRBV28 and TRBJ1-6; perhaps TRBD1 as D (6 bases). This CDR3 is 14 amino acids long. V gave up 6 bases and J gave up 10 bases, with 16 bases separating them. Germline assignment: CDR1 MDHEN and CDR2 SYDVKM. The CDR3 here is CASRGPGEGSPLHF. The CDR3 DNA sequence: TGTGCCAGCAGGGGACCAGGGGAAGGATCACCCCTCCACTTT.

The CDR3 spells CASSLSSGTNTGELFF. The DNA for the CDR3 is TGTGCCAGCAGTTTATCAAGCGGGACGAACACCGGGGAGCTGTTTTTT. The chain links TRBV27 to TRBJ2-2; TRBD2 aligns across 7 bases. This CDR3 comprises 16 residues. Germline assignment: CDR1 MNHEY and CDR2 SMNVEV (reference sequence). V lost 0 bases, J lost 0 bases, and 1 base stayed unmatched.